Here is one T cell receptor (beta chain) with its context. Its matching antigen is unknown. Combined were second doses at about 4 or about 12 weeks. This entry belongs to a study of T cell responses to AZD1222 COVID-19 vaccine. This table comes from immunoSEQ multiplex PCR, and its TCRdb copy is limited to in-frame clones, with some not included. This sample has approximately 120,000 clones, with around 87% found just once. The CDR3 covers 15 residues. V lost 4 bases, J lost 5 bases, and 5 bases stayed unmatched. Germline-derived CDR1 and CDR2 are LGHNA and YSLEER. Study-level findings and limits: The donor group comprised mostly white British people and more females; the analysis possibly underestimated clonal diversity. Two AZD1222 doses significantly raised spike-specific TCR breadth and depth over controls.

Sequenced material: peripheral blood, taken 28 days after the second AZD1222 dose. The sequence was collected from an adult who received the AZD1222 COVID-19 vaccine. The chain employs TRBV4-3 and TRBJ2-1; 10 nucleotides match TRBD2. CDR3 amino acids: CASSRTSGTNNEQFF. The DNA of the CDR3 is TGCGCCAGCAGCCGCACTAGCGGGACCAACAATGAGCAGTTCTTC.